This T cell receptor (beta chain) was profiled in a study of CD8+CD57+ T cells in acquired aplastic anemia. Study background: The DNA of sorted CD4+ and CD8+ cells averaged about 3 ug.

CDR3 and TCR beta VDJ profiling relied on genomic DNA as the template. TCRdb reprocessed the reads with MiXCR, giving one entry per CDR3 protein. Here the sample spans 200,000 or so distinct CDR3 sequences, 65% being singletons. Comments on this clonotype: The antigen remains undetermined.

Study results and limitations: Almost 30 CD8+ CDR3 sequences occurred in both the patients and the controls.

This CDR3 spans 11 amino acids. Trimming left V 3 bases short and J 6 bases short, with 6 bases between. Sequencing was done on patients that had shown CD8+CD57+ cell expansion by flow cytometry. This TCR derives from a human donor with aplastic anemia. Specimen: sorted CD4+, CD8+, or CD8+CD57+ T cells (not recorded which) from PBMCs. The chain recombines TRBV12-3 or TRBV12-4 with TRBJ2-7; D is ambiguous. In DNA form, the CDR3 reads TGTGCCAGCAGTTTCTCGGCCGAGCAGTACTTC. Its protein product is CASSFSAEQYF.